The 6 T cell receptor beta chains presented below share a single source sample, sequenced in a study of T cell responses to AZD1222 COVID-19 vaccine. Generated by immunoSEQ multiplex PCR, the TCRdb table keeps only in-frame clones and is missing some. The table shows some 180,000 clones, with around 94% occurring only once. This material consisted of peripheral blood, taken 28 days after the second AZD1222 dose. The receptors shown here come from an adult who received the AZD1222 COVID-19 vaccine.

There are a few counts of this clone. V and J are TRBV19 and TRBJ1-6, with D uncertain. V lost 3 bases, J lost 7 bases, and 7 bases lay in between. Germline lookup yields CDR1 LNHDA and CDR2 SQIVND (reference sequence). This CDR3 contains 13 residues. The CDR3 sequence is CASSIGGNSPLHF. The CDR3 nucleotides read TGTGCCAGTAGTATTGGTGGCAATTCACCCCTCCACTTT.

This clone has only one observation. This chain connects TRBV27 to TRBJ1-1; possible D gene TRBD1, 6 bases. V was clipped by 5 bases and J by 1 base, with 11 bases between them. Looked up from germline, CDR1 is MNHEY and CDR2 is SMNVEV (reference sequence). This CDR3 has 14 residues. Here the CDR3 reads CASSLRGRNTEAFF. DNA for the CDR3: TGTGCCAGCAGTCTCAGGGGTAGGAACACTGAAGCTTTCTTT.

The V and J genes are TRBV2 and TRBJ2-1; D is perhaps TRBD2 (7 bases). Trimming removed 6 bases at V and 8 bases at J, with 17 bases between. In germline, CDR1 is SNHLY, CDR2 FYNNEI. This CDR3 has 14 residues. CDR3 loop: CASSILRGGDEQFF. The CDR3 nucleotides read TGTGCCAGCAGCATTCTTAGGGGGGGAGATGAGCAGTTCTTC.

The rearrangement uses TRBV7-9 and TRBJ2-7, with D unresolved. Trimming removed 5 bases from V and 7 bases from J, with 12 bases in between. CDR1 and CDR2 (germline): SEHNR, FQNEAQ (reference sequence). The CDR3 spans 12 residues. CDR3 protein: CASSLTTTEQYF. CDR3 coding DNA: TGTGCCAGCAGCCTGACAACTACGGAGCAGTACTTC.

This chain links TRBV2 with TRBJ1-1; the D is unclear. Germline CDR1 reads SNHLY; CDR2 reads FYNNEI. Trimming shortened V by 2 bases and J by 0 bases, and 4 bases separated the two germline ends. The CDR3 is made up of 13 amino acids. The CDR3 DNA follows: TGTGCCAGCAGTGAACAGGTGAACACTGAAGCTTTCTTT. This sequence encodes CASSEQVNTEAFF. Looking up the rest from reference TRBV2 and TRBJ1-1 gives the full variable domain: EPEVTQTPSHQVTQMGQEVILRCVPISNHLYFYWYRQILGQKVEFLVSFYNNEISEKSEIFDDQFSVERPDGSNFTLKIRSTKLEDSAMYFCASSEQVNTEAFFGQGTRLTVV.

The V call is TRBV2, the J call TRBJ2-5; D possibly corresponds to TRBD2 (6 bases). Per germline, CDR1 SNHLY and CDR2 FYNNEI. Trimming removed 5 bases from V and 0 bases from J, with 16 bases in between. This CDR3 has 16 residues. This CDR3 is CASSSPGLPYQETQYF. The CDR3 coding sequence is TGTGCCAGCAGTTCCCCGGGACTGCCGTACCAAGAGACCCAGTACTTC.